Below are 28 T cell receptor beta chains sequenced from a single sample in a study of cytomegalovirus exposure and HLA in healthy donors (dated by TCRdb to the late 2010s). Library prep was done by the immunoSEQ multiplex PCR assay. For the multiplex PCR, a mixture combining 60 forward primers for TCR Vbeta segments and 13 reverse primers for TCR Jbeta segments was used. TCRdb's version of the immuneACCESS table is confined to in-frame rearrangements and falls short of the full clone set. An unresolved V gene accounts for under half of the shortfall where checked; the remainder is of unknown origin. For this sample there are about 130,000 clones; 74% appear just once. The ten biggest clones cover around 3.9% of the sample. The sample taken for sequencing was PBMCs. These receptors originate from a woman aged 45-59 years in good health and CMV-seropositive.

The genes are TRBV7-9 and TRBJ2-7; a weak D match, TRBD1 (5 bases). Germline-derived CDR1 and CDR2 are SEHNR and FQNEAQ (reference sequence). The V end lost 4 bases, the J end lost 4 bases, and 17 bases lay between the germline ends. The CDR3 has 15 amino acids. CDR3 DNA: TGTGCCAGCAGCTCTCGGACACGGGTTCCTTACGAGCAGTACTTC. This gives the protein CASSSRTRVPYEQYF.

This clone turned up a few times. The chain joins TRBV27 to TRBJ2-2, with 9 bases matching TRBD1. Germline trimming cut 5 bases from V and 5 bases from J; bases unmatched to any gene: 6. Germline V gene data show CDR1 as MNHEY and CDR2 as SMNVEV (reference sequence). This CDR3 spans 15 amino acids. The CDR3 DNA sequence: TGTGCCAGCAGTACACAGGGGGCACGGACCGGGGAGCTGTTTTTT. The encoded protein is CASSTQGARTGELFF.

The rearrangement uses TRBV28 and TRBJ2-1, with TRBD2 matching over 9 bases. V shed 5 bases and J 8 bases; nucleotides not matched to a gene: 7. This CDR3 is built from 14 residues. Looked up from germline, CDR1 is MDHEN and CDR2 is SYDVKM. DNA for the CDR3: TGTGCCAGCAGTAATAGCGGGGGCAGGTATGAGCAGTTCTTC. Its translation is CASSNSGGRYEQFF.

CDR3: CASSADRYERRDTQYF. CDR3 bases: TGTGCCAGCAGTGCCGACAGGTACGAAAGGAGAGATACGCAGTATTTT. The chain carries TRBV9 and TRBJ2-3; D may be TRBD1 (6 bases). Germline CDR1 reads SGDLS; CDR2 reads YYNGEE. The CDR3 totals 16 residues. The germline V and J ends were trimmed by 5 bases and 5 bases, with 21 bases remaining between them.

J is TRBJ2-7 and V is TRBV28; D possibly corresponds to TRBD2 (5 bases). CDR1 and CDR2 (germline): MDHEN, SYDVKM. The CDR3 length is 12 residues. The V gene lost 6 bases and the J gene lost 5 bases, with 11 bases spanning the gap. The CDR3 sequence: CASRPGLNEQYF. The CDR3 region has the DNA TGTGCCAGCAGGCCCGGACTCAACGAGCAGTACTTC.

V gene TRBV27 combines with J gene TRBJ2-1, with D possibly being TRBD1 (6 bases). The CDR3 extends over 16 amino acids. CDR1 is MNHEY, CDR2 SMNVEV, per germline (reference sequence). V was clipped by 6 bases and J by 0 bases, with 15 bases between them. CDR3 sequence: CASRVTGKSSYNEQFF. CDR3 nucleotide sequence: TGTGCCAGCAGGGTGACAGGCAAGAGCTCCTACAATGAGCAGTTCTTC.

CDR3 nucleotide sequence: TGTGCCAGCAGCTTAGCGGTTGAGGACATTCAGTACTTC. It translates to CASSLAVEDIQYF. The chain joins TRBV7-9 to TRBJ2-4; D is unclear. With 0 bases removed from V and 8 bases from J, the gap between germline ends came to 8 bases. The CDR3 length is 13 residues. The V gene's germline CDR1 is SEHNR and CDR2 FQNEAQ (reference sequence). Using reference TRBV7-9 and TRBJ2-4 for the parts outside the CDR3, the full variable domain is DTGVSQNPRHKITKRGQNVTFRCDPISEHNRLYWYRQTLGQGPEFLTYFQNEAQLEKSRLLSDRFSAERPKGSFSTLEIQRTEQGDSAMYLCASSLAVEDIQYFGAGTRLSVL.

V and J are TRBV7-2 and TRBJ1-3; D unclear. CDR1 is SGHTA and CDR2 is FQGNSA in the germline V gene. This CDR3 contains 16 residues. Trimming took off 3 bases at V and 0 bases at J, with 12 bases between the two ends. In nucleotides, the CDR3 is TGTGCCAGCAGCTTTGATCCAGGAATCTCTGGAAACACCATATATTTT. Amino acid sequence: CASSFDPGISGNTIYF.

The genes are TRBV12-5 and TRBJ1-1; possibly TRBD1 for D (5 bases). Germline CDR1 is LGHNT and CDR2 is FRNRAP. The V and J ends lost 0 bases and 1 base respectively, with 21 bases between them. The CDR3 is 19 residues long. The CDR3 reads CASGLVTRGIRIKNTEAFF. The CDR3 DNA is TGTGCTAGTGGTTTGGTAACTCGGGGGATTAGAATTAAGAACACTGAAGCTTTCTTT.

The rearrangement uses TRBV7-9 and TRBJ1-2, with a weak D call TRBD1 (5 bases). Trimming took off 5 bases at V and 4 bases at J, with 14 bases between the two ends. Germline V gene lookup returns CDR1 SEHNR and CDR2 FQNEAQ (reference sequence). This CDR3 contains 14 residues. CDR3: CASSPSGGTYGYTF. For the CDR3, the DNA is TGTGCCAGCAGCCCCAGTGGGGGGACCTATGGCTACACCTTC.

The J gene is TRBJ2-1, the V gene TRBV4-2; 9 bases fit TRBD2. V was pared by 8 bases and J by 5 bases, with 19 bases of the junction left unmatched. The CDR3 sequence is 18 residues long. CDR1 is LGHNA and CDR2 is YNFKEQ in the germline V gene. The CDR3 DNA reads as TGTGCCAGCGGCCCTCCTAGCGGGGCTCAATTCCCTAACAATGAGCAGTTCTTC. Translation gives CASGPPSGAQFPNNEQFF.

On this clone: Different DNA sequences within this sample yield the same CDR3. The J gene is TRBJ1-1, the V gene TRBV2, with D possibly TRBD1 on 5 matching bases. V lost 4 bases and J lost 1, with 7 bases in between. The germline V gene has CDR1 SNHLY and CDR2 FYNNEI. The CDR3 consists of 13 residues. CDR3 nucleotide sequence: TGTGCCAGCAGTGGCCAGGGGAACACTGAAGCTTTCTTT. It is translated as CASSGQGNTEAFF.

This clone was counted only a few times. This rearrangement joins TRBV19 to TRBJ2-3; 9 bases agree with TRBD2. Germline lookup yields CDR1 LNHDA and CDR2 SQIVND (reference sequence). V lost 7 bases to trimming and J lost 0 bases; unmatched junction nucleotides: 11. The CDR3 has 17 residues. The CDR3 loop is CASTPVGRGGSTDTQYF. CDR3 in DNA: TGTGCCAGTACTCCGGTAGGGCGGGGGGGTAGCACAGATACGCAGTATTTT.

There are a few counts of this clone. The CDR3 loop reads CASLAGNRGNYGYTF. The CDR3, as DNA: TGTGCCAGCCTGGCGGGGAACAGGGGTAACTATGGCTACACCTTC. The chain recombines TRBV28 with TRBJ1-2, with TRBD1 matching 7 bases. Trimming at V came to 8 bases and at J to 1 base, leaving 10 bases not matched to a gene. The germline V gene has CDR1 MDHEN and CDR2 SYDVKM. The CDR3 extends over 15 amino acids.

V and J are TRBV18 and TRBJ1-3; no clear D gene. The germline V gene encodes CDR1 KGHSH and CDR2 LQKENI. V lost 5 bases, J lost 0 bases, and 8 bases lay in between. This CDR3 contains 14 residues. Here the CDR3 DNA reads TGTGCCAGCTCAGAAGAGTACTCTGGAAACACCATATATTTT. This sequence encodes CASSEEYSGNTIYF.

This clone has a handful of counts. The CDR3 sequence: CASSPGQIAYGYTF. The DNA of the CDR3 is TGTGCCAGCAGTCCCGGACAGATAGCATATGGCTACACCTTC. The rearrangement links TRBV27 to TRBJ1-2; D may be TRBD1 (6 bases). Trimming shortened V by 5 bases and J by 5 bases, and 15 bases separated the two germline ends. Germline V gene lookup returns CDR1 MNHEY and CDR2 SMNVEV (reference sequence). The CDR3 runs 14 residues.

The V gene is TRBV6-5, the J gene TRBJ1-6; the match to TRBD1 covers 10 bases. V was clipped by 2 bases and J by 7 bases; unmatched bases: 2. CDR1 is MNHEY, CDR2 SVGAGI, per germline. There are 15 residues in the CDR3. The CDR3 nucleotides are TGTGCCAGCAGTTACGGGGACAGGGGCAATTCACCCCTCCACTTT. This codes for CASSYGDRGNSPLHF.

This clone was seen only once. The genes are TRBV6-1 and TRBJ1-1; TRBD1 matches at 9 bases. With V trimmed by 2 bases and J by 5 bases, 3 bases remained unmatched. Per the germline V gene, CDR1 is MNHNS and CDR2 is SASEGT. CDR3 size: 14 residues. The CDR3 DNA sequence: TGTGCCAGCAGTGAAATAGGGACAGGGACTGAAGCTTTCTTT. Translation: CASSEIGTGTEAFF.

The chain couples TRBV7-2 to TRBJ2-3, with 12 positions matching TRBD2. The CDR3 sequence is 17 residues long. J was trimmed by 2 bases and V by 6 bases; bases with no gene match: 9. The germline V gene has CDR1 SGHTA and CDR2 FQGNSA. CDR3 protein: CASSNRLAGAYTDTQYF. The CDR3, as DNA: TGTGCCAGCAGTAACAGACTAGCGGGGGCCTACACAGATACGCAGTATTTT.

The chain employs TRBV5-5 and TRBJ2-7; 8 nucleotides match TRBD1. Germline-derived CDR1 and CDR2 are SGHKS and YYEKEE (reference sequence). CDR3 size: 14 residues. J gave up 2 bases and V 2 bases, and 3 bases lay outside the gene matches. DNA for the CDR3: TGTGCCAGCAGCTTTCGGGACAGGACCTACGAGCAGTACTTC. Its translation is CASSFRDRTYEQYF.

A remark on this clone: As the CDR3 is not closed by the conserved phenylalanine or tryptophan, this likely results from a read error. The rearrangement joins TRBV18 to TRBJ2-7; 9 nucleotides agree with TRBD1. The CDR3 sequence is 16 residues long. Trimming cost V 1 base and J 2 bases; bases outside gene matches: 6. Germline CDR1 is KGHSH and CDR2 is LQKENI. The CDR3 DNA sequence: TGTGCCAGCTCACCACGTCAGGGGACAGGGCCCTACGAGCAGTACCTC. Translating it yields CASSPRQGTGPYEQYL.

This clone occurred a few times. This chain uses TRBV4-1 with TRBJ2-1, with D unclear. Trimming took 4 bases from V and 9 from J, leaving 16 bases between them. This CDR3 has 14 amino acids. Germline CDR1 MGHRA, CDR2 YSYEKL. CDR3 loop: CASSPLLLPGEQFF. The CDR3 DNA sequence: TGCGCCAGCAGCCCACTTTTACTGCCCGGTGAGCAGTTCTTC.

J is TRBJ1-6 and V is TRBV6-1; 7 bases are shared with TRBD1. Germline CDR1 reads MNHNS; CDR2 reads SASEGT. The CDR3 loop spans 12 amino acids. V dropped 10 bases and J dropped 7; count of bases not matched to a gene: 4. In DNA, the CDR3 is TGTGCCATCCGACAGGGCAATTCACCCCTCCACTTT. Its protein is CAIRQGNSPLHF.

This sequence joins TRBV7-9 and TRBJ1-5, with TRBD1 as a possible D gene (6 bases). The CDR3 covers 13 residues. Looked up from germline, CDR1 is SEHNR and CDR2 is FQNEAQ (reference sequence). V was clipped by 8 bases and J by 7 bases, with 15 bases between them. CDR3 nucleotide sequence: TGTGCCAGCGGAGAACAGGGCGGCCAGCCCCAGCATTTT. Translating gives CASGEQGGQPQHF.

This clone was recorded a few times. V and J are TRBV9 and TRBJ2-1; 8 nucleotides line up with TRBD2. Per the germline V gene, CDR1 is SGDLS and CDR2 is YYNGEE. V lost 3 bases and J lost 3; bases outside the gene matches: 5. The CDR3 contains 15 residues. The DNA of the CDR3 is TGTGCCAGCAGCGCCGGGGGGGGGATCTACAATGAGCAGTTCTTC. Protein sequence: CASSAGGGIYNEQFF.

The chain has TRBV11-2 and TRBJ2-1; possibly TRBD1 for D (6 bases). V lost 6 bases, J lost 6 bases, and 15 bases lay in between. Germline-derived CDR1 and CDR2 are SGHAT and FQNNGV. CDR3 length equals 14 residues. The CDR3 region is CASSHLQGFNEQFF. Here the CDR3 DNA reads TGTGCCAGCAGTCATCTACAGGGCTTCAATGAGCAGTTCTTC.

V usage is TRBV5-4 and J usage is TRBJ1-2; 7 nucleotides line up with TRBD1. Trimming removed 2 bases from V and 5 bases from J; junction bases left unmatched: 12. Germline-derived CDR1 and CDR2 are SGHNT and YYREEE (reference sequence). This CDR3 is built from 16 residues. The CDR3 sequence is CASSFPGQHKQYGYTF. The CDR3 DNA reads TGTGCCAGCAGCTTCCCGGGACAGCATAAACAATATGGCTACACCTTC.

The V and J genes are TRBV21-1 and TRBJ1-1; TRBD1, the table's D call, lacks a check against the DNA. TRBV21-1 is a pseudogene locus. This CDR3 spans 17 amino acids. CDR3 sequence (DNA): TGTGCCAGCAGCAGACCGTCGGGGAAGGGGGCGATAACTGAAGCTTTCTTT. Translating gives CASSRPSGKGAITEAFF.